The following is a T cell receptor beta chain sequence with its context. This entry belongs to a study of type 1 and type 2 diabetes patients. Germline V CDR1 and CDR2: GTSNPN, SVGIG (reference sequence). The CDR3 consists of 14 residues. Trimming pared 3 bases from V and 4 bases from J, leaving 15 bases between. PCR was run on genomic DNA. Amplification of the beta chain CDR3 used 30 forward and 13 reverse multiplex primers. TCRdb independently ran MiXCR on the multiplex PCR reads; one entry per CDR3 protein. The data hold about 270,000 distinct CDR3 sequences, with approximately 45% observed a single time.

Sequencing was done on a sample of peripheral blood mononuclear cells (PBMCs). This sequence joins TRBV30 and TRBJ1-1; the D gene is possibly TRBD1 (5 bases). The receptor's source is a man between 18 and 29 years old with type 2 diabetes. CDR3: CAWSFDSRGTEAFF. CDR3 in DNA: TGTGCCTGGAGCTTTGACAGTCGGGGCACTGAAGCTTTCTTT.